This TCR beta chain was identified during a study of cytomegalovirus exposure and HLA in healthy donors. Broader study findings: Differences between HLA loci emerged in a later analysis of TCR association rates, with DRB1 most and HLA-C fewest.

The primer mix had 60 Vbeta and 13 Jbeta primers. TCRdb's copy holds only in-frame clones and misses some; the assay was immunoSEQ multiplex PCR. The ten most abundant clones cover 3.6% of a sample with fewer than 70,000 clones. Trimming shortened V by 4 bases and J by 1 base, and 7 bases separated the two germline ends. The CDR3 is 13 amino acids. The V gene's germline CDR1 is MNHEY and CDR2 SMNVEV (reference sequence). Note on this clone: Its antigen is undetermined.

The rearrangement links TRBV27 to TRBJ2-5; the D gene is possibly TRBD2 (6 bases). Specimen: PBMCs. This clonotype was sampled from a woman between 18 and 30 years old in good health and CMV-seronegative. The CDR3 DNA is TGTGCCAGCAGTTCGGGACTCCAAGAGACCCAGTACTTC. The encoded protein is CASSSGLQETQYF.